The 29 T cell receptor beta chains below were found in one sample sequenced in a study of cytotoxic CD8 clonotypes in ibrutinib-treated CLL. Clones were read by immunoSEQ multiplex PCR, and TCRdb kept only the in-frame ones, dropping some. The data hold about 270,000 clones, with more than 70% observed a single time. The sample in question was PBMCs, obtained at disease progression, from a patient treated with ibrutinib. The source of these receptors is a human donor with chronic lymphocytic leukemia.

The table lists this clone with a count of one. The CDR3 loop reads CASSLGGVDEKLFF. The CDR3 DNA follows: TGTGCCAGCAGCTTAGGAGGGGTGGATGAAAAACTGTTTTTT. V is TRBV7-2 and J is TRBJ1-4, with D perhaps matching TRBD1 (5 bases). V was shortened by 1 base and J by 6 bases, with 9 bases between the two germline ends. Per the germline V gene, CDR1 is SGHTA and CDR2 is FQGNSA. CDR3 length: 14 residues.

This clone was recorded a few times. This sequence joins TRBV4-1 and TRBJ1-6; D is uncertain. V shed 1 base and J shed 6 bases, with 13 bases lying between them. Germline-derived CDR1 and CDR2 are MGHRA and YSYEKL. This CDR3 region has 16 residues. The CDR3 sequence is CASSQVLGNANSPLHF. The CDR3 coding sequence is TGCGCCAGCAGCCAAGTTTTAGGCAACGCTAATTCACCCCTCCACTTT.

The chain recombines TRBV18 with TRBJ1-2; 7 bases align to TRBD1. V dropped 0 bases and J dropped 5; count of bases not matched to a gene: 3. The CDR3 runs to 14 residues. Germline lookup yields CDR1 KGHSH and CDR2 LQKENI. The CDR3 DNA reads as TGTGCCAGCTCACCACCGAACAGGGGATATGGCTACACCTTC. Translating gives CASSPPNRGYGYTF. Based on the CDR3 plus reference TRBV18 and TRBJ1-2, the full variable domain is NAGVMQNPRHLVRRRGQEARLRCSPMKGHSHVYWYRQLPEEGLKFMVYLQKENIIDESGMPKERFSAEFPKEGPSILRIQQVVRGDSAAYFCASSPPNRGYGYTFGSGTRLTVV.

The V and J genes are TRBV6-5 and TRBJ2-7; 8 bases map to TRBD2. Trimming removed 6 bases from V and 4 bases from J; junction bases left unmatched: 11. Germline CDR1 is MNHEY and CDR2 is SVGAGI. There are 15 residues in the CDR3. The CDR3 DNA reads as TGTGCCAGCAGGGAAAAGAGCGGGAGTTCGTACGAGCAGTACTTC. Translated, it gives CASREKSGSSYEQYF.

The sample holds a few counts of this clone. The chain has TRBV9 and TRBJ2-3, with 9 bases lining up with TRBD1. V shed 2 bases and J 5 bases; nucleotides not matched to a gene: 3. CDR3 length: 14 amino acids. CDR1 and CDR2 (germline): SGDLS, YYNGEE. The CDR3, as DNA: TGTGCCAGCAGCGTGGGACAGGGATTAGATACGCAGTATTTT. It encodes CASSVGQGLDTQYF.

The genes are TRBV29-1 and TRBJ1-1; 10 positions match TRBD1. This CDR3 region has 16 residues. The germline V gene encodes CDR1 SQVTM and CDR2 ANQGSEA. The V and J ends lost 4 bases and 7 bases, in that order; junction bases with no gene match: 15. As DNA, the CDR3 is TGCAGCGTTGTTGCCGGGACAGGGGATTTTAAGGTTGAAGCTTTCTTT. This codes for CSVVAGTGDFKVEAFF.

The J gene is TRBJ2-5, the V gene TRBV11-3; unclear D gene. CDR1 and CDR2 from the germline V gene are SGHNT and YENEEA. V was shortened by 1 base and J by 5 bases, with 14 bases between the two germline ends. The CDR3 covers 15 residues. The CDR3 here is CASSLGGSAGETQYF. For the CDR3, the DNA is TGTGCCAGCAGCTTAGGGGGTTCGGCCGGGGAGACCCAGTACTTC.

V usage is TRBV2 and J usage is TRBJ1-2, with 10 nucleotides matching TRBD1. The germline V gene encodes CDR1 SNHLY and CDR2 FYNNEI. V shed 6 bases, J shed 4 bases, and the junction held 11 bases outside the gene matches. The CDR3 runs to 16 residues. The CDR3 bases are TGTGCCAGCAGGGAAACCCCGGGACAGGGGCCCTATGGCTACACCTTC. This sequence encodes CASRETPGQGPYGYTF. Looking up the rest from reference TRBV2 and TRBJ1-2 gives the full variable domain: EPEVTQTPSHQVTQMGQEVILRCVPISNHLYFYWYRQILGQKVEFLVSFYNNEISEKSEIFDDQFSVERPDGSNFTLKIRSTKLEDSAMYFCASRETPGQGPYGYTFGSGTRLTVV.

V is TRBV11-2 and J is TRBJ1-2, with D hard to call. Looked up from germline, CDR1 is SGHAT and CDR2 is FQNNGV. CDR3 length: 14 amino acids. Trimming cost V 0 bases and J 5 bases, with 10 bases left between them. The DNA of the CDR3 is TGTGCCAGCAGCTTAGATGACCAGGAATATGGCTACACCTTC. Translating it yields CASSLDDQEYGYTF.

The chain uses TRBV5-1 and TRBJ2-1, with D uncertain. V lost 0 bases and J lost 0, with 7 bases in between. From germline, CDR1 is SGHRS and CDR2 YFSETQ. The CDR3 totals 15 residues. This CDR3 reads CASSLVVSSYNEQFF. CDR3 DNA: TGCGCCAGCAGCTTGGTCGTGAGCTCCTACAATGAGCAGTTCTTC.

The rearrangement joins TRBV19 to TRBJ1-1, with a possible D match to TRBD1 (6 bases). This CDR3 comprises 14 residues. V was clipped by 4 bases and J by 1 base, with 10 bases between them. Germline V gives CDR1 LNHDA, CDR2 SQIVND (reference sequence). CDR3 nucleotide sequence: TGTGCCAGTAGTAGGGACACCTGGAACACTGAAGCTTTCTTT. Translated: CASSRDTWNTEAFF.

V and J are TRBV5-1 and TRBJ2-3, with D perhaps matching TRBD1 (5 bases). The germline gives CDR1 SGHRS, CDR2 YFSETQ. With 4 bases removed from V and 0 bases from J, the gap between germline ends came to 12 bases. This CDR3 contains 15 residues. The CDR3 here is CASSRTPVSTDTQYF. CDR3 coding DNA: TGCGCCAGCAGCCGGACACCTGTAAGCACAGATACGCAGTATTTT.

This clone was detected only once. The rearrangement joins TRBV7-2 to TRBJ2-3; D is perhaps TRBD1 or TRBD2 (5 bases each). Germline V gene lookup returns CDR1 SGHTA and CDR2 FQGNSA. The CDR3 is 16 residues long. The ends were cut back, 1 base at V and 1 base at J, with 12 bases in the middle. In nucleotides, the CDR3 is TGTGCCAGCAGCTTAGTCATGGTGGGGGGCACAGATACGCAGTATTTT. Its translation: CASSLVMVGGTDTQYF.

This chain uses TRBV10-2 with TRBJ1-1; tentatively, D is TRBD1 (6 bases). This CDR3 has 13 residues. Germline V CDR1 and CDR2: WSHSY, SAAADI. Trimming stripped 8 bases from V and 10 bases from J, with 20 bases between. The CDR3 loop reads CASALQGLGAAFF. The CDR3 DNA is TGCGCCAGCGCACTCCAGGGATTGGGGGCAGCTTTCTTT.

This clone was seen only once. Written as DNA, the CDR3 is TGTGCCAGCAGTTTAGGACAGGGGGGGGCCTACGAGCAGTACTTC. This sequence encodes CASSLGQGGAYEQYF. The V gene is TRBV6-5, the J gene TRBJ2-7; 10 bases match TRBD1. J was trimmed by 2 bases and V by 4 bases; bases with no gene match: 5. CDR1 is MNHEY, CDR2 SVGAGI, per germline. CDR3 length equals 15 residues.

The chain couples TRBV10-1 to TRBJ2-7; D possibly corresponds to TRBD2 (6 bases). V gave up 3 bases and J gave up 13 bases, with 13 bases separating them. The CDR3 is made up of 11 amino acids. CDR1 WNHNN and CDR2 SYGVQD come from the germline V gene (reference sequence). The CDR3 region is CASSDGDFPYF. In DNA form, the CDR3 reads TGCGCCAGCAGTGATGGGGACTTCCCCTACTTC.

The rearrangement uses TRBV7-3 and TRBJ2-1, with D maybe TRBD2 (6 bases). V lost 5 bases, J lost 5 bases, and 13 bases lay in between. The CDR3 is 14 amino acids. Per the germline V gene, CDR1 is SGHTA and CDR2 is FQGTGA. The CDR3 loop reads CASSQGLINNEQFF. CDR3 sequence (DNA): TGTGCCAGCAGCCAGGGACTGATCAACAATGAGCAGTTCTTC.

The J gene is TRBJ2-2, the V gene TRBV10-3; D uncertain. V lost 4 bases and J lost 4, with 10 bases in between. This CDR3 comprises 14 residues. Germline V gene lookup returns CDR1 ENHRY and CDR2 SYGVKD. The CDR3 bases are TGTGCCATCAGTGGGGTTGATAGCACCGGGGAGCTGTTTTTT. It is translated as CAISGVDSTGELFF.

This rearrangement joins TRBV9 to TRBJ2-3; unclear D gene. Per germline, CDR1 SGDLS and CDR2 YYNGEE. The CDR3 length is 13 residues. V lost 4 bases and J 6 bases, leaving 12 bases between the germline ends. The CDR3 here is CASSTHDEDTQYF. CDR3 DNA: TGTGCCAGCAGCACACATGATGAGGATACGCAGTATTTT.

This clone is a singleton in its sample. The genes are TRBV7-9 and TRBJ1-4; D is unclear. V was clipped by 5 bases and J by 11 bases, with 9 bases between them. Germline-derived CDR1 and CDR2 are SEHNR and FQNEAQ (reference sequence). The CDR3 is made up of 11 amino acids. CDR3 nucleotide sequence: TGTGCCAGCAGCGTGGCGGAGAAACTGTTTTTT. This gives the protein CASSVAEKLFF.

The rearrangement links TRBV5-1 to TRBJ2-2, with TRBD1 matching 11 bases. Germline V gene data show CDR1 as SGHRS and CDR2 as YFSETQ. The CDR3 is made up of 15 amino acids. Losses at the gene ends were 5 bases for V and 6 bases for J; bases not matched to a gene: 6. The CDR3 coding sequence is TGCGCCAGCAGTGAGGGACAGGGGGGCTCCGGGGAGCTGTTTTTT. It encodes CASSEGQGGSGELFF.

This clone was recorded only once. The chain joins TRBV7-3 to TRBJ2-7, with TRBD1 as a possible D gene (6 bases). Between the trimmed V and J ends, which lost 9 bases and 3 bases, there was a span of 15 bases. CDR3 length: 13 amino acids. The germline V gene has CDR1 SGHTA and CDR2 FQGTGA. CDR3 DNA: TGTGCCAGGGAAAGACAGGTTAACTACGAGCAGTACTTC. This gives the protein CARERQVNYEQYF.

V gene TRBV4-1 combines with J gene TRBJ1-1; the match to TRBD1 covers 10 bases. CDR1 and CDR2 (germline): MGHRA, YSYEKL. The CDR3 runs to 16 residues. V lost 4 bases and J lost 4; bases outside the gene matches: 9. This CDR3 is CASSLHTGTGVTEAFF. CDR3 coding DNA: TGCGCCAGCAGCCTACATACCGGGACAGGGGTCACTGAAGCTTTCTTT.

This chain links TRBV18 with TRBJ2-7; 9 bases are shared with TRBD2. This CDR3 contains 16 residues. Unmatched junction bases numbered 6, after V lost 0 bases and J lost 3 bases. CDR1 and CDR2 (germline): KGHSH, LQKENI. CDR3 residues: CASSPPKTSGYYEQYF. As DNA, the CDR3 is TGTGCCAGCTCACCACCGAAGACTAGCGGCTACTACGAGCAGTACTTC.

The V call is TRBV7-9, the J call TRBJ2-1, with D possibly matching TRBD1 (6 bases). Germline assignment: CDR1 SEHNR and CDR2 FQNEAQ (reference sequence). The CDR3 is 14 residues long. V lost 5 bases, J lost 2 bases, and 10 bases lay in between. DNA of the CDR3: TGTGCCAGCAGCATCCAGGGGACCTACAATGAGCAGTTCTTC. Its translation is CASSIQGTYNEQFF.

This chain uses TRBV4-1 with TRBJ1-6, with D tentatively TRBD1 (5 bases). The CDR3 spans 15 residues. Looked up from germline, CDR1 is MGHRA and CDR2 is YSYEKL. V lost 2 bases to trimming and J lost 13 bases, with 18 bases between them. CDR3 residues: CASSQTPRGRGPLHF. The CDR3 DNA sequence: TGCGCCAGCAGCCAAACACCCCGGGGCCGGGGCCCCCTCCACTTT.

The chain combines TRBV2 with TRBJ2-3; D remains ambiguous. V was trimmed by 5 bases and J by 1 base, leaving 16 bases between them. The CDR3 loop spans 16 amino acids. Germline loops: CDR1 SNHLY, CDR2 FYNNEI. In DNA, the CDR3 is TGTGCCAGCAGTTACCGGGCCATACTACGCACAGATACGCAGTATTTT. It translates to CASSYRAILRTDTQYF.

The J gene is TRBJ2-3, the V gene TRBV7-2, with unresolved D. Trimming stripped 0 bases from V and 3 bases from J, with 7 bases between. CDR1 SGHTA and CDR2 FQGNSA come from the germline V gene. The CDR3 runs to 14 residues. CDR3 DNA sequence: TGTGCCAGCAGCTTAGCGGCTAGAACAGATACGCAGTATTTT. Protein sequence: CASSLAARTDTQYF.

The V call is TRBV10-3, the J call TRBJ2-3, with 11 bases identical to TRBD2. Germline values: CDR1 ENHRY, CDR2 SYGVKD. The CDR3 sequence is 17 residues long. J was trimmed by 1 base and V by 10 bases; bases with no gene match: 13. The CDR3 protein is CATTVLRTSGRTDTQYF. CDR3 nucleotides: TGTGCCACCACTGTCCTTAGGACTAGCGGGCGCACAGATACGCAGTATTTT.